The T cell receptor (beta chain) under discussion was sequenced for a study of T cells in Graves' hyperthyroidism and ophthalmopathy. Study-wide results and limits: The model anticipated ophthalmopathy a median around six months pre-onset. In blood, most of the thyroid clonotypes expanded above 0.001 were also present.

Concerning this clonotype itself: The antigen is unknown.

The junction had 12 bases not matched to a gene; V was cut back by 2 bases and J by 6 bases. The CDR3 totals 17 residues. Germline V gives CDR1 SNHLY, CDR2 FYNNEI. RNA transcripts yielded amplified TCR beta CDR3 regions. The HTBI primer set served for first-round RT-PCR of the TCR CDR3. TCRdb analysed the multiplex PCR reads with MiXCR anew, one entry per CDR3 protein. This table holds under 550,000 distinct CDR3 sequences, roughly 13% found once. Clinical symptoms, serum thyroxine, TRAb, thyroid ultrasound and orbital computed tomography informed diagnoses. Sequences were obtained from blood. The sequence came from a woman aged 18-30 years with Graves' hyperthyroidism. The chain joins TRBV2 to TRBJ2-2, with 7 positions matching TRBD2. The CDR3: CASSEPGGGRIAGELFF. In nucleotides, the CDR3 is TGTGCCAGCAGTGAACCCGGAGGCGGGAGAATAGCCGGGGAGCTGTTTTTT. Full variable domain (remainder filled in from reference TRBV2 and TRBJ2-2): EPEVTQTPSHQVTQMGQEVILRCVPISNHLYFYWYRQILGQKVEFLVSFYNNEISEKSEIFDDQFSVERPDGSNFTLKIRSTKLEDSAMYFCASSEPGGGRIAGELFFGEGSRLTVL.